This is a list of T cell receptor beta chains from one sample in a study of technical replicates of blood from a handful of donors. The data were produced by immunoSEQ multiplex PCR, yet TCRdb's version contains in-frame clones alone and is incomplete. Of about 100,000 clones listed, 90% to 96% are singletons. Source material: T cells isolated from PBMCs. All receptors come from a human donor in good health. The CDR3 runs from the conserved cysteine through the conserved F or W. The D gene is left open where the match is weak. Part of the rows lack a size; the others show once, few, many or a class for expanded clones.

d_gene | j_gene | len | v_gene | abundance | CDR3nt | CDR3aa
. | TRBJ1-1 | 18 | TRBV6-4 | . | TGTGCCAGCAGTGACTCGGGTAGGGGAGGTTTTCTGAACACTGAAGCTTTCTTT | CASSDSGRGGFLNTEAFF
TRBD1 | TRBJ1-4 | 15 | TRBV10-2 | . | TGCGCCAGCAGTTCCCGACAGGGTAGCACGGAAAAACTGTTTTTT | CASSSRQGSTEKLFF
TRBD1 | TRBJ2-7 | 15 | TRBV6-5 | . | TGTGCCAGCAGTTACTTCGGGACAGTACCCTACGAGCAGTACTTC | CASSYFGTVPYEQYF
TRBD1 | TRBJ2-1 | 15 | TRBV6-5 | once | TGTGCCAGCAGTTTTTCCGGGACAGGGCTTAATGAGCAGTTCTTC | CASSFSGTGLNEQFF
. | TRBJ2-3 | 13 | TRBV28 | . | TGTGCCAGCAGTTTGGCTAGCCCCGATACGCAGTATTTT | CASSLASPDTQYF
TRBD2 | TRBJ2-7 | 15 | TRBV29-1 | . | TGCAGCGCCCTTGGGGGGGAGTGGGAGTTGGACGAGCAGTACTTC | CSALGGEWELDEQYF
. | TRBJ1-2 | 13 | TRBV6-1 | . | TGTGCCAGCAGTGAAGAGGGGGGGTATGGCTACACCTTC | CASSEEGGYGYTF
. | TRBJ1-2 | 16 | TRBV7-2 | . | TGTGCCAGCAGCGCTAGACGACAGGTATTCGGCTATGGCTACACCTTC | CASSARRQVFGYGYTF
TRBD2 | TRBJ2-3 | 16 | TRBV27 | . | TGTGCCAGCAGTCAGCGGACTAGCGGGAGTCGGGGTACGCAGTATTTT | CASSQRTSGSRGTQYF
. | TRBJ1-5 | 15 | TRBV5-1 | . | TGCGCCAGCAGCCGGACGACAGGTAGCAATCAGCCCCAGCATTTT | CASSRTTGSNQPQHF
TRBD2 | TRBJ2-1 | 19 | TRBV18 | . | TGTGCCAGCTCACAGATAGAGTCTAGCGGGAGACCCGAGGACAATGAGCAGTTCTTC | CASSQIESSGRPEDNEQFF
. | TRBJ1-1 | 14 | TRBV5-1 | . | TGCGCCAGCAGCTTGGCCGGGATGAACACTGAAGCTTTCTTT | CASSLAGMNTEAFF
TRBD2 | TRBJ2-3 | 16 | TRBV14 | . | TGTGCCAGCAGCCAAGATCGAGCGGGGGGCACAGATACGCAGTATTTT | CASSQDRAGGTDTQYF
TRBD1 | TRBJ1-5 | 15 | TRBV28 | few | TGTGCCAGCAGTACAGGGACAGGGGCAAATCAGCCCCAGCATTTT | CASSTGTGANQPQHF
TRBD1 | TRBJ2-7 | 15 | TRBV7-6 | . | TGTGCCAGCAGCGCTCGGACAGGTCCCACCTACGAGCAGTACTTC | CASSARTGPTYEQYF
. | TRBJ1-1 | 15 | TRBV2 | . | TGTGCCAGCAGTGATTCGCGGGATCCGAACACTGAAGCTTTCTTT | CASSDSRDPNTEAFF
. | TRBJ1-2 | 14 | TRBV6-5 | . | TGTGCCAGCAGTTACAGGGGAACCGGATATGGCTACACCTTC | CASSYRGTGYGYTF
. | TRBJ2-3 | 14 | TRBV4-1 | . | TGCGCCAGCAGCCGCGGTTTCGGGGTAGATACGCAGTATTTT | CASSRGFGVDTQYF
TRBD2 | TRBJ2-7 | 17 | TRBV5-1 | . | TGCGCCAGCAGCTTGGTGGAAATGAGCGGGAGTTGGAACGAGCAGTACTTC | CASSLVEMSGSWNEQYF
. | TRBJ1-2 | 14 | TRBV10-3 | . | TGTGCCATCAGTGAGTCCGACAGGATCTATGGCTACACCTTC | CAISESDRIYGYTF
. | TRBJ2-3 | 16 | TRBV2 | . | TGTGCCAGCAGTGATAGGGACTGGTCTAGCACAGATACGCAGTATTTT | CASSDRDWSSTDTQYF
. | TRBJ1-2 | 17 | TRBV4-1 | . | TGCGCCAGCAGCCAACCGGGCCGGGGGGCGCGGGCTGGTGGCTACACCTTC | CASSQPGRGARAGGYTF
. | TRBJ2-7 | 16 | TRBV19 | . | TGTGCCAGTAGTCCGGGAAGGGGGTCAACGAGCTACGAGCAGTACTTC | CASSPGRGSTSYEQYF
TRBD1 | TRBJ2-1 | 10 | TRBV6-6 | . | TGTGCCAGCGGGGACAGGGTCCGGTTCTTC | CASGDRVRFF
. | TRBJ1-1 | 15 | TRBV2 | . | TGTGCCAGCAGTGCATTTGGGGCGGGAGGCACTGAAGCTTTCTTT | CASSAFGAGGTEAFF
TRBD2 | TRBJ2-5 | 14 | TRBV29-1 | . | TGCAGCGTCCGAACGGGGGAGGGCAAAGAGACCCAGTACTTC | CSVRTGEGKETQYF
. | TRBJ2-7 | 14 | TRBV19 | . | TGTGCCAGTAGTGTCTTAGGGGCCACCTACGAGCAGTACTTC | CASSVLGATYEQYF
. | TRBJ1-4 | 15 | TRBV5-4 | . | TGTGCCAGCAGCACCCAGGGTGGATCAAATAAAAAACTGTTTTTT | CASSTQGGSNKKLFF
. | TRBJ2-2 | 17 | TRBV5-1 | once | TGCGCCAGCAGCTTGGAGACTAGGGGGCCCTCCACCGGGGAGCTGTTTTTT | CASSLETRGPSTGELFF
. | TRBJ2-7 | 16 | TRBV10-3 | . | TGTGCCATCAGTGAGAGGGGGAAGGTTAATTCCTACGAGCAGTACTTC | CAISERGKVNSYEQYF
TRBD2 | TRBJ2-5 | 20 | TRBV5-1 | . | TGCGCCAGCAGCTTGGACGGGACTAGCGGGAGGTGGCGGCTCCAAGAGACCCAGTACTTC | CASSLDGTSGRWRLQETQYF
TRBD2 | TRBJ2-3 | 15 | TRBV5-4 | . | TGTGCCAGCAGCTTAGGTCTGACGGGAGGAGATACGCAGTATTTT | CASSLGLTGGDTQYF
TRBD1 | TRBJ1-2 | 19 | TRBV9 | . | TGTGCCAGCAGCGTGAGTTTGTTGAGCGCCGGACAGGGGGACTATGGCTACACCTTC | CASSVSLLSAGQGDYGYTF
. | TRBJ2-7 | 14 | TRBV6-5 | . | TGTGCCAGCAGCAACGCAGCGGGTCTCTACGAGCAGTACTTC | CASSNAAGLYEQYF
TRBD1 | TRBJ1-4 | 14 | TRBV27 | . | TGTGCCAGCAGTTTCCGGGACAGGGAGGGAAAACTGTTTTTT | CASSFRDREGKLFF
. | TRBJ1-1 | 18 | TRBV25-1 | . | TGTGCCAGCAGTGAATTCGTTGGGCCCGGACAGACGAACACTGAAGCTTTCTTT | CASSEFVGPGQTNTEAFF
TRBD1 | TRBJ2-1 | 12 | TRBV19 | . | TGTGCCAGTAGTAAACAGGGGGGTGAGCAGTTCTTC | CASSKQGGEQFF
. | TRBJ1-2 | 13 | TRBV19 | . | TGTGCCAGTAGAAGAACAGGGTCCCATGGCTACACCTTC | CASRRTGSHGYTF
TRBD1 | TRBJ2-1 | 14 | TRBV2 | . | TGTGCCAGCAGTACAGGGGTTGCCTACAATGAGCAGTTCTTC | CASSTGVAYNEQFF
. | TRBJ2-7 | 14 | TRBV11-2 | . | TGTGCCAGCAGCTTATACCGGGGAGCCTACGAGCAGTACTTC | CASSLYRGAYEQYF